This T cell receptor beta chain was captured by sequencing in a study of T cell changes during pregnancy in multiple sclerosis. Method: immunoSEQ multiplex PCR; TCRdb's copy keeps in-frame clones and lacks some. In the table there are tens of thousands of clones, 85% to 90% of which are singletons. Deletions cut 4 bases from V and 7 bases from J, with 13 bases between. The CDR3 is made up of 13 amino acids. Per germline, CDR1 LNHDA and CDR2 SQIVND (reference sequence). The rearrangement links TRBV19 to TRBJ1-2; no clear D gene. Sequences were derived from peripheral blood, sampled in the first trimester of pregnancy. The TCR was taken from a female donor in good health, enrolled as a control in a pregnancy study. CDR3 sequence (DNA): TGTGCCAGTAGTACTACAAAAGCGGTTGGCTACACCTTC. Protein sequence: CASSTTKAVGYTF.